This TCR beta chain was captured by sequencing in a study of T cells after yellow fever vaccination. TCRdb reanalysed the 5' RACE reads using MiXCR and keeps one entry per CDR3 protein. This sample has 250,000 to 350,000 distinct CDR3 sequences, with around 4.5% found just once. As concerns this clonotype: Its antigen is not known.

Trimming removed 5 bases at V and 4 bases at J, with 12 bases between. The CDR3 runs to 15 residues. CDR1 SEHNR and CDR2 FQNEAQ come from the germline V gene (reference sequence). Findings and caveats of the study: Weaker, the secondary response peaked sooner, at day 5 versus 15. Most primary-vaccination clones recurred post-booster (approximately 96% CD4, around 88% CD8). Repertoires sorted by FACS could include abundant clonotypes that are contaminants from the bulk population.

The clonotype was recovered from a man aged 18-30 years who received the YFV17D yellow fever vaccine. The chain combines TRBV7-9 with TRBJ2-6; unclear D gene. The material was PBMCs, obtained 15 days after the yellow fever booster vaccination. This CDR3 is CASSLPLLGANVLTF. CDR3 in DNA: TGTGCCAGCAGCCTCCCACTTCTCGGGGCCAACGTCCTGACTTTC.